Each of the 5 T cell receptor beta chains below was sequenced from the same sample in a study of T cells in tumors after PD-1 blockade (dated by TCRdb to between 2019 and 2020). The time point label corresponds to: before anti-PD-1 therapy. The library was prepared using the immunoSEQ multiplex PCR assay. The source is immuneACCESS, and TCRdb retained only in-frame sequences with V and J called. Part of the clones is not carried over; for the studies checked, unresolved V genes explain less than half of this, and the remainder is unexplained. Counted in this sample were tens of thousands of clones; 80% of them appeared once. Around an eighth of the sample lies in the top ten. Source: PBMCs, taken before anti-PD-1 treatment. The receptor set was obtained from a human donor with basal cell carcinoma.

CDR3 nucleotides: TGTGCCAGCAGCGATGAACAGGGTTGGTACGAGCAGTACTTC. It yields the protein CASSDEQGWYEQYF. The chain couples TRBV7-9 to TRBJ2-7; D is possibly TRBD1 (6 bases). Germline loops: CDR1 SEHNR, CDR2 FQNEAQ (reference sequence). V lost 5 bases and J lost 4, with 15 bases in between. The CDR3 totals 14 residues.

The rearrangement joins TRBV25-1 to TRBJ2-3, with TRBD2 matching 8 bases. This CDR3 is 17 amino acids long. Germline V gene lookup returns CDR1 MGHDK and CDR2 SYGVNS. V shed 1 base and J 4 bases; nucleotides not matched to a gene: 10. Here the CDR3 DNA reads TGTGCCAGCAGTGAATCCCTTTACGGGGGGGCCGCAGATACGCAGTATTTT. Its protein product is CASSESLYGGAADTQYF.

This clone came up once. V and J are TRBV3-1 (or the pseudogene TRBV3-2) and TRBJ2-7; D remains ambiguous. CDR1 and CDR2 from the germline V gene are LGHDT and YNNKEL (reference sequence). The CDR3 has 14 residues. The V and J ends lost 1 base and 5 bases respectively, with 12 bases between them. The CDR3 DNA reads as TGTGCCAGCAGCCAAGTTGGGAAGGTGGACGAGCAGTACTTC. Its translation is CASSQVGKVDEQYF.

The chain carries TRBV29-1 and TRBJ2-1; TRBD2 matches at 11 bases. From germline, CDR1 is SQVTM and CDR2 ANQGSEA. V lost 3 bases to trimming and J lost 8 bases; unmatched junction nucleotides: 3. The CDR3 is 13 amino acids. CDR3 in amino acids: CSVDLAGGYEQFF. CDR3 nucleotides: TGCAGCGTTGATCTAGCGGGGGGCTATGAGCAGTTCTTC.

The rearrangement joins TRBV2 to TRBJ1-6; 9 bases are a match to TRBD1. Germline V gene data show CDR1 as SNHLY and CDR2 as FYNNEI. The CDR3 sequence is 14 residues long. The ends lost 7 bases at V and 5 bases at J; junction bases unmatched: 3. The CDR3 here is CASTRTGDNSPLHF. The CDR3 DNA reads TGTGCCAGCACCAGGACAGGGGATAATTCACCCCTCCACTTT.